Below, 7 T cell receptor beta chains from the same sample are listed, as sequenced in a study of control samples from healthy donors and cancer patients. Using immunoSEQ multiplex PCR, the repertoire was profiled, and TCRdb retains in-frame clones only, with some absent. The table has roughly 52,000 clones, around 95% seen once. Sequencing was done on a sample of blood. Receptors originate from a woman aged 30 to 39 in good health.

The rearrangement links TRBV7-9 to TRBJ2-7; D is ambiguous. Trimming stripped 4 bases from V and 6 bases from J, with 10 bases between. Germline V gene data show CDR1 as SEHNR and CDR2 as FQNEAQ (reference sequence). This CDR3 spans 12 amino acids. The CDR3 nucleotides are TGTGCCAGCAGCTCATTTCTGGGCGAGCAGTACTTC. Its protein is CASSSFLGEQYF. Drawing the rest from reference TRBV7-9 and TRBJ2-7, the complete variable domain is DTGVSQNPRHKITKRGQNVTFRCDPISEHNRLYWYRQTLGQGPEFLTYFQNEAQLEKSRLLSDRFSAERPKGSFSTLEIQRTEQGDSAMYLCASSSFLGEQYFGPGTRLTVT.

On this clone itself: Other DNA sequences of this sample code for an identical CDR3. The chain links TRBV29-1 to TRBJ2-5, with D unclear. CDR1 and CDR2 (germline): SQVTM, ANQGSEA. This CDR3 has 10 residues. The germline V and J ends were trimmed by 7 bases and 1 base, with 4 bases remaining between them. DNA for the CDR3: TGCAGCGCCATCCAAGAGACCCAGTACTTC. This translates into CSAIQETQYF. The whole variable domain, remainder taken from reference TRBV29-1 and TRBJ2-5, is SAVISQKPSRDICQRGTSLTIQCQVDSQVTMMFWYRQQPGQSLTLIATANQGSEATYESGFVIDKFPISRPNLTFSTLTVSNMSPEDSSIYLCSAIQETQYFGPGTRLLVL.

V usage is TRBV28 and J usage is TRBJ2-7; 7 positions match TRBD1. Germline trimming cut 5 bases from V and 4 bases from J; bases unmatched to any gene: 11. The CDR3 sequence is 15 residues long. Germline V gene lookup returns CDR1 MDHEN and CDR2 SYDVKM. CDR3 sequence: CASSRPPGTEYEQYF. The CDR3, as DNA: TGTGCCAGCAGTAGACCCCCGGGGACAGAATACGAGCAGTACTTC.

V and J are TRBV10-2 and TRBJ2-7; the match to TRBD1 covers 9 bases. The CDR3 is 15 amino acids. Germline-derived CDR1 and CDR2 are WSHSY and SAAADI. Unmatched junction bases numbered 8, after V lost 3 bases and J lost 5 bases. The CDR3 DNA follows: TGCGCCAGCAGTGATTTGGGACAGGGTGTCAACGAGCAGTACTTC. This encodes CASSDLGQGVNEQYF.

The rearrangement uses TRBV2 and TRBJ2-7; 11 nucleotides agree with TRBD2. Trimming cost V 6 bases and J 7 bases; bases outside gene matches: 11. Germline-derived CDR1 and CDR2 are SNHLY and FYNNEI. This CDR3 spans 15 amino acids. Here the CDR3 reads CASRPVAGGPNEQYF. DNA for the CDR3: TGTGCCAGCAGACCCGTAGCGGGAGGGCCGAATGAGCAGTACTTC.

The chain uses TRBV27 and TRBJ2-3, with TRBD2 matching over 7 bases. V shed 2 bases, J shed 0 bases, and the junction held 2 bases outside the gene matches. The CDR3 totals 15 residues. Germline V gene lookup returns CDR1 MNHEY and CDR2 SMNVEV (reference sequence). CDR3 in DNA: TGTGCCAGCAGTTTAAGTAGCGGGAGCACAGATACGCAGTATTTT. Translation: CASSLSSGSTDTQYF.

V usage is TRBV7-2 and J usage is TRBJ1-1; D remains ambiguous. The CDR3 is 17 amino acids. The ends were cut back, 1 base at V and 0 bases at J, with 15 bases in the middle. CDR1 and CDR2 from the germline V gene are SGHTA and FQGNSA. CDR3 amino acids: CASSLGASRYLNTEAFF. CDR3 DNA: TGTGCCAGCAGCTTAGGGGCGTCTCGGTATTTGAACACTGAAGCTTTCTTT.